This T cell receptor beta chain came from a study of OX40 agonist ivuxolimab in advanced cancers. Study overall: Ivuxolimab, an antibody that agonizes OX40 (CD134), was administered to the patients. Broader study findings: At 0.1 to 3.0 mg/kg and by week 6, CD4+ and CD8+ T cells in the blood had expanded clonally. Averaging showed that CD8+ T cells had more expanded clones than CD4+ did.

Comments on this clone: Its antigen is unidentified.

Some clones are missing from TCRdb's copy, which holds only in-frame ones; the method was immunoSEQ multiplex PCR. The sample has some 80,000 clones, about 88% seen once. Systemic immunosuppression or a history of autoimmune disease excluded patients. Germline V gene lookup returns CDR1 MNHEY and CDR2 SVGAGI. V gave up 6 bases and J gave up 0 bases, with 8 bases separating them. CDR3 size: 13 residues. The sample was CD4+ or CD8+ T cells sorted from blood, taken in a trial of the OX40 agonist ivuxolimab. This receptor was obtained from an adult with an advanced solid tumor such as melanoma, head and neck, liver or kidney cancer. V gene TRBV6-5 combines with J gene TRBJ1-1; D possibly corresponds to TRBD1 (5 bases). DNA for the CDR3: TGTGCCAGCAGAGGGGTTTTGAACACTGAAGCTTTCTTT. Amino acids: CASRGVLNTEAFF.